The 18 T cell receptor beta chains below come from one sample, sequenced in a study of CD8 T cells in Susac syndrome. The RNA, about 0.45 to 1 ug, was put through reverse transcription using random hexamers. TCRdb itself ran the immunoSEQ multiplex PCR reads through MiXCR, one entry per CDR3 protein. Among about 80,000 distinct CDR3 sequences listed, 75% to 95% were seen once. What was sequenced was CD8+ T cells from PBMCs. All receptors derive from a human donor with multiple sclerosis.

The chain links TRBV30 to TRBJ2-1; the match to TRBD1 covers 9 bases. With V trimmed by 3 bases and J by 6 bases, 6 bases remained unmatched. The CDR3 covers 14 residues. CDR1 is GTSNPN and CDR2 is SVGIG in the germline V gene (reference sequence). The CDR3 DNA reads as TGTGCCTGGAGCCGGGGGACAGGGTTCAATGAGCAGTTCTTC. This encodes CAWSRGTGFNEQFF. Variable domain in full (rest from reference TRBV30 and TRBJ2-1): SQTIHQWPATLVQPVGSPLSLECTVEGTSNPNLYWYRQAAGRGLQLLFYSVGIGQISSEVPQNLSASRPQDRQFILSSKKLLLSDSGFYLCAWSRGTGFNEQFFGPGTRLTVL.

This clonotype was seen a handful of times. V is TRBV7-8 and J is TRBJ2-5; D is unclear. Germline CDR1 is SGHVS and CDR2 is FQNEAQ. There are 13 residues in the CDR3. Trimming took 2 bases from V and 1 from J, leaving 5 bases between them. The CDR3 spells CASSLYTQETQYF. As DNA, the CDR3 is TGTGCCAGCAGCTTATACACCCAAGAGACCCAGTACTTC.

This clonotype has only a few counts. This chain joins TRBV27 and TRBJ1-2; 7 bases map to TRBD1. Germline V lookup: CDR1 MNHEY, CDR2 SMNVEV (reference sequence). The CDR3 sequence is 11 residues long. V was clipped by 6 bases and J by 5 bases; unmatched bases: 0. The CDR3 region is CASRTGYGYTF. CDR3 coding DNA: TGTGCCAGCAGGACAGGGTATGGCTACACCTTC.

The chain's CDR3 is CSVGDGSYEQYF. DNA of the CDR3: TGCAGCGTTGGGGACGGTTCCTACGAGCAGTACTTC. V gene TRBV29-1 combines with J gene TRBJ2-7, with D perhaps being TRBD1 or TRBD2 (5 bases each). Trimming left V 4 bases short and J 1 base short, with 8 bases between. The CDR3 is 12 residues long. Germline V gene sequence: CDR1 SQVTM, CDR2 ANQGSEA.

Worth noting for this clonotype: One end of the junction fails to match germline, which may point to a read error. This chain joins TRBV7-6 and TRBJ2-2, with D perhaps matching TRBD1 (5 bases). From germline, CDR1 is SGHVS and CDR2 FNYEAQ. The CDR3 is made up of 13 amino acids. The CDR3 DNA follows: TGTGCCAGCAGTTTAGGGGACACCGGGGAGCTGTTTTTT. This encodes CASSLGDTGELFF.

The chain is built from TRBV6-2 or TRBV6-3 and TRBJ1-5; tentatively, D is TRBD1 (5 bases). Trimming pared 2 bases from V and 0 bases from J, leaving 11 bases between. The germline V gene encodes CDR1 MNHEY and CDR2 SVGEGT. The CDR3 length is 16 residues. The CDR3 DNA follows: TGTGCCAGCAGTTACGGGGCAGCTTATAGCAATCAGCCCCAGCATTTT. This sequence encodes CASSYGAAYSNQPQHF.

Written as DNA, the CDR3 is TGTGCCAGCAGCTTAGCTGGGACGGAGGGGAACACTGAAGCTTTCTTT. Amino acids: CASSLAGTEGNTEAFF. The chain couples TRBV13 to TRBJ1-1; TRBD1 is a possible D gene (5 bases). The length of the CDR3 is 16 residues. From germline, CDR1 is PRHDT and CDR2 FYEKMQ (reference sequence). With 1 base removed from V and 1 base from J, the gap between germline ends came to 13 bases.

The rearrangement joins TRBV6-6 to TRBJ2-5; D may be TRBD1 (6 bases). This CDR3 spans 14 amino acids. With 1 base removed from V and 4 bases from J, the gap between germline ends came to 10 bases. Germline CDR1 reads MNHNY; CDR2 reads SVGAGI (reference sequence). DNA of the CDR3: TGTGCCAGCAGTTACTTTACCAGGGGAGAGACCCAGTACTTC. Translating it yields CASSYFTRGETQYF.

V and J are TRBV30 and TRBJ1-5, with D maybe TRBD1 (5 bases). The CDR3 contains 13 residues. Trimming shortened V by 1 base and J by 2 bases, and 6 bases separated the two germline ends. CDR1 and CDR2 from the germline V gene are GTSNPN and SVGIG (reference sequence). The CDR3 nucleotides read TGTGCCTGGAGTGAAGGGGGCAATCAGCCCCAGCATTTT. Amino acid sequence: CAWSEGGNQPQHF.

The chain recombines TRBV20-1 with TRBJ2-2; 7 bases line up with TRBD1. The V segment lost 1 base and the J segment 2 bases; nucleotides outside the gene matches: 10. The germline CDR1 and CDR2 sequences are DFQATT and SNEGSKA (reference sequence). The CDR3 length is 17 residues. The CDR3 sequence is CSARGFAGTENTGELFF. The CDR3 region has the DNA TGCAGTGCTAGAGGGTTCGCCGGGACAGAAAACACCGGGGAGCTGTTTTTT.

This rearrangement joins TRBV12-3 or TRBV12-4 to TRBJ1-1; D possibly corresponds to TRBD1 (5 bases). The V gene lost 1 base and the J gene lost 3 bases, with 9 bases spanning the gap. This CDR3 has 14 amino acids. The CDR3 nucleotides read TGTGCCAGCAGTTTAGGGGGGTCCGACACTGAAGCTTTCTTT. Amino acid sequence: CASSLGGSDTEAFF.

CDR3 loop: CASSSMDRRGYQETQYF. The CDR3 region has the DNA TGTGCCAGCAGCTCTATGGACAGGAGAGGGTACCAAGAGACCCAGTACTTC. The V and J genes are TRBV11-2 and TRBJ2-5, with 7 positions matching TRBD1. V lost 4 bases, J lost 0 bases, and 11 bases stayed unmatched. The CDR3 spans 17 residues. Germline loops: CDR1 SGHAT, CDR2 FQNNGV.

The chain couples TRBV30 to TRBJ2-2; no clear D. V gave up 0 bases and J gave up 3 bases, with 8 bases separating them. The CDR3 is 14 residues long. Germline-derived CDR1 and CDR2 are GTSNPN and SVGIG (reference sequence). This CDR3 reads CAWSVTGDTGELFF. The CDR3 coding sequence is TGTGCCTGGAGTGTAACGGGTGACACCGGGGAGCTGTTTTTT. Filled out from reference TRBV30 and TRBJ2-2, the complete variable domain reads SQTIHQWPATLVQPVGSPLSLECTVEGTSNPNLYWYRQAAGRGLQLLFYSVGIGQISSEVPQNLSASRPQDRQFILSSKKLLLSDSGFYLCAWSVTGDTGELFFGEGSRLTVL.

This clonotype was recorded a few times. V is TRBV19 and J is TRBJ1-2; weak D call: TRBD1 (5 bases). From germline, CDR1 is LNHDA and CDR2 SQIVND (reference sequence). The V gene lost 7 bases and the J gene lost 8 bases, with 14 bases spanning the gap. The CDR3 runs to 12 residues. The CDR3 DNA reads TGTGCCAGTACCAATGGGGGTGAGGGCTACACCTTC. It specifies CASTNGGEGYTF.

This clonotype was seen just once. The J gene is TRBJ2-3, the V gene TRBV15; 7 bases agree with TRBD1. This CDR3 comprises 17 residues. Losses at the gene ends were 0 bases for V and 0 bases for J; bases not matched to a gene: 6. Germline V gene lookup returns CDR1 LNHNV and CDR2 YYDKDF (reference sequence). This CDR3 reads CATSRDLPGQSTDTQYF. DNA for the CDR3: TGTGCCACCAGCAGAGACCTACCGGGACAGAGCACAGATACGCAGTATTTT.

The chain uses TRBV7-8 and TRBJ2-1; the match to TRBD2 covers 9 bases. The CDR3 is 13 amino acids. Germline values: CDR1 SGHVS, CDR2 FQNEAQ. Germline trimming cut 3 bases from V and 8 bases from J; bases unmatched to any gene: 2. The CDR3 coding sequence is TGTGCCAGCAGCTTTAGCGGGAGCCATGAGCAGTTCTTC. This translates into CASSFSGSHEQFF.

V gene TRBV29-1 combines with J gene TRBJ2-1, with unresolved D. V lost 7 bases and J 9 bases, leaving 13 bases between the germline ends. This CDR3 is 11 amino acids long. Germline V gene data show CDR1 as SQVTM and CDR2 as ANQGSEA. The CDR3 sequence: CSASSSGEQFF. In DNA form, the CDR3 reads TGCAGCGCCTCCTCTAGTGGTGAGCAGTTCTTC.

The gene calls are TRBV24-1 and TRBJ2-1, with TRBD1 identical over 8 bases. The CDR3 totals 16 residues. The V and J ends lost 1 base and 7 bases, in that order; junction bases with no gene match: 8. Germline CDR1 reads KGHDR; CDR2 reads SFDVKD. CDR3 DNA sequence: TGTGCCACCAGTGATTTCCGGCAGGGGGCTAGGAATGAGCAGTTCTTC. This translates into CATSDFRQGARNEQFF.